Sequencing of this TCR beta chain was carried out in a study of post-analysis software for immune sequencing data. Unique molecular identifiers were built into the TCR beta cDNA libraries. T cells numbering about 0.95 to 10 million yielded 500,000 to 550,000 cDNA molecules. TCRdb ran MiXCR on the PCR reads and lists one entry per CDR3 protein. The table includes about 620,000 distinct CDR3 sequences, around 44% detected once. Study-level findings and limits: In patients, TRBV5-6, TRBV5-1 and TRBV20-1 belonged to roughly 5 TRBV segments found more frequently than in controls. Multiple sclerosis patients had significantly lower normalized Chao1 diversity than controls.

There are a few counts of this clonotype. Its antigen is unidentified. From germline, CDR1 is SGHTA and CDR2 FQGNSA. CDR3 length equals 15 residues. Trimming shortened V by 2 bases and J by 2 bases, and 12 bases separated the two germline ends. This rearrangement joins TRBV7-2 to TRBJ1-2, with D perhaps TRBD1 (6 bases). This clonotype was sampled from a girl aged 10 to 17 with multiple sclerosis. Sequenced: blood. CDR3 sequence (DNA): TGTGCCAGCAGCTTATCAGGTACAGGGAACTATGGCTACACCTTC. This translates into CASSLSGTGNYGYTF.